This T cell receptor (beta chain) was documented in a study of cytomegalovirus exposure and HLA in healthy donors. Across the study: A preliminary data release comprised 80 million to 95 million unique TCRs obtained from HLA-typed donors. Findings and caveats of the study: Most TCR beta V segments were productive about 87% or about 30% of the time in an earlier analysis. It was about 180 TCR beta chains that were listed as cytomegalovirus-associated. Common viral pathogens were later found to be apparently linked to several of the most significant clusters.

The PCR used 60 Vbeta and 13 Jbeta primers. The table came from immunoSEQ multiplex PCR; TCRdb's copy has only in-frame clones and leaves some out. Among about 110,000 clones listed, over 65% were seen once. As concerns this clone: Antigen: not known.

This TCR was sampled from a woman in her twenties or thirties in good health and CMV-seronegative. What was sequenced was PBMCs.

DNA of the CDR3: TGTGCCAGCGGATACCAGCGGGGGCCTGACGAGCAGTACTTC. This translates into CASGYQRGPDEQYF. The chain employs TRBV7-2 and TRBJ2-7, with 8 bases aligning to TRBD2. Germline V gene sequence: CDR1 SGHTA, CDR2 FQGNSA. V shed 8 bases, J shed 5 bases, and the junction held 11 bases outside the gene matches. This CDR3 is 14 amino acids long. Looking up the rest from reference TRBV7-2 and TRBJ2-7 gives the full variable domain: GAGVSQSPSNKVTEKGKDVELRCDPISGHTALYWYRQSLGQGLEFLIYFQGNSAPDKSGLPSDRFSAERTGGSVSTLTIQRTQQEDSAVYLCASGYQRGPDEQYFGPGTRLTVT.